This note documents a single TCR beta chain sequence. This entry is derived from a study of blood T cell repertoires in COVID-19. The repertoire was sequenced with immunoSEQ multiplex PCR; TCRdb's copy has only in-frame clones and lacks some. This sample yields approximately 46,000 clones, of which around 82% are seen a single time; approximately 3% belongs to the top ten. The sample consisted of peripheral blood. This sequence originates from a woman in her sixties with acute or convalescent COVID-19.

CDR3 residues: CVLRGNQETQYF. The CDR3, as DNA: TGTGTCCTGCGGGGAAACCAAGAGACCCAGTACTTC. This rearrangement joins TRBV30 to TRBJ2-5; D is possibly TRBD2 (6 bases). This CDR3 comprises 12 residues. The germline gives CDR1 GTSNPN, CDR2 SVGIG (reference sequence).